These 10 T cell receptor beta chains came from one sample sequenced in a study of OX40 agonist ivuxolimab in advanced cancers. Measured with immunoSEQ multiplex PCR; TCRdb has only the in-frame clones, and not every one. Here the sample spans about 65,000 clones, about 90% being singletons. Sequenced here: CD4+ or CD8+ T cells sorted from blood, sampled in a trial of the OX40 agonist ivuxolimab. The receptors shown here come from an adult with an advanced solid tumor such as melanoma, head and neck, liver or kidney cancer.

This CDR3 is CASSDGEINEQFF. The CDR3 nucleotides read TGTGCCAGCAGTGATGGGGAGATCAATGAGCAGTTCTTC. The gene calls are TRBV6-1 and TRBJ2-1; D perhaps matches TRBD2 (5 bases). V was cut by 3 bases and J by 6 bases, with 9 bases left in between. The CDR3 extends over 13 amino acids. Germline V gene lookup returns CDR1 MNHNS and CDR2 SASEGT.

The rearrangement joins TRBV18 to TRBJ2-3; D is unclear. Germline assignment: CDR1 KGHSH and CDR2 LQKENI. The CDR3 covers 13 residues. Trimming shortened V by 5 bases and J by 0 bases, and 6 bases separated the two germline ends. The CDR3 nucleotides read TGTGCCAGCTCAGCTTCTAGCACAGATACGCAGTATTTT. It is translated as CASSASSTDTQYF.

The rearrangement joins TRBV18 to TRBJ2-7; D uncertain. The V end was cut by 0 bases, the J end by 0 bases, with 6 bases between. This CDR3 contains 14 residues. Germline loops: CDR1 KGHSH, CDR2 LQKENI. CDR3 coding DNA: TGTGCCAGCTCACCACCGGCCAGCTCCTACGAGCAGTACTTC. Translated: CASSPPASSYEQYF. The variable domain in full, completed from reference TRBV18 and TRBJ2-7, reads NAGVMQNPRHLVRRRGQEARLRCSPMKGHSHVYWYRQLPEEGLKFMVYLQKENIIDESGMPKERFSAEFPKEGPSILRIQQVVRGDSAAYFCASSPPASSYEQYFGPGTRLTVT.

V gene TRBV6-5 combines with J gene TRBJ1-1; D unclear. Germline V gene lookup returns CDR1 MNHEY and CDR2 SVGAGI. The CDR3 length is 13 residues. With 6 bases removed from V and 2 bases from J, the gap between germline ends came to 10 bases. In DNA form, the CDR3 reads TGTGCCAGCAGCCAAGGGCCCAACACTGAAGCTTTCTTT. As protein: CASSQGPNTEAFF.

The chain uses TRBV7-8 and TRBJ2-6, with TRBD1 as a possible D gene (5 bases). Between the trimmed V and J ends, which lost 3 bases and 2 bases, there was a span of 5 bases. Germline CDR1 is SGHVS and CDR2 is FQNEAQ. The CDR3 extends over 14 amino acids. The CDR3, as DNA: TGTGCCAGCAGCTTCAGGGCTGGGGCCAACGTCCTGACTTTC. It translates to CASSFRAGANVLTF. The full variable domain, with the rest looked up from reference TRBV7-8 and TRBJ2-6, is GAGVSQSPRYKVAKRGQDVALRCDPISGHVSLFWYQQALGQGPEFLTYFQNEAQLDKSGLPSDRFFAERPEGSVSTLKIQRTQQEDSAVYLCASSFRAGANVLTFGAGSRLTVL.

This clone showed up just a few times. CDR3 residues: CASSIGGGTGGYTF. The CDR3 coding sequence is TGTGCCAGTAGTATAGGTGGAGGTACGGGCGGCTACACCTTC. The rearrangement joins TRBV19 to TRBJ1-2, with D uncertain. Trimming took off 1 base at V and 8 bases at J, with 14 bases between the two ends. CDR1 is LNHDA, CDR2 SQIVND, per germline (reference sequence). The CDR3 has 14 residues.

The V and J genes are TRBV6-1 and TRBJ1-1; possible D gene TRBD1, 6 bases. This CDR3 has 14 amino acids. Germline CDR1 and CDR2: MNHNS and SASEGT. V lost 5 bases and J 3 bases, leaving 13 bases between the germline ends. The CDR3 region has the DNA TGTGCCAGCAGTTTCAGGGGTCTGGACACTGAAGCTTTCTTT. It specifies CASSFRGLDTEAFF.

V and J are TRBV5-1 and TRBJ2-2, with D hard to call. The CDR3 covers 14 residues. Germline values: CDR1 SGHRS, CDR2 YFSETQ. The V end lost 0 bases, the J end lost 0 bases, and 3 bases lay between the germline ends. The CDR3 spells CASSLVANTGELFF. As DNA, the CDR3 is TGCGCCAGCAGCTTGGTAGCGAACACCGGGGAGCTGTTTTTT.

The V and J genes are TRBV7-2 and TRBJ2-3; D assignment may be TRBD1 or TRBD2 (5 bases each). From germline, CDR1 is SGHTA and CDR2 FQGNSA. The CDR3 extends over 16 amino acids. Trimming removed 5 bases at V and 2 bases at J, with 17 bases between. CDR3 amino acids: CASSHTGTDYTDTQYF. In DNA, the CDR3 is TGTGCCAGCAGCCACACCGGGACGGATTACACAGATACGCAGTATTTT.

CDR3 in amino acids: CSVPTSGSPDTQYF. The CDR3 DNA sequence: TGCAGCGTACCGACTAGCGGGAGCCCAGATACGCAGTATTTT. The genes are TRBV29-1 and TRBJ2-3; 12 bases fit TRBD2. With 6 bases clipped from V and 4 bases from J, the junction kept 5 bases outside the gene matches. Germline CDR1 reads SQVTM; CDR2 reads ANQGSEA. This CDR3 contains 14 residues.